The following is a T cell receptor (beta chain) sequence with its context. The CDR3 has 14 amino acids. Trimming pared 1 base from V and 0 bases from J, leaving 6 bases between. Germline V lookup: CDR1 SGHVS, CDR2 FQNEAQ. This sample was taken from a study of blood T cell repertoires in COVID-19. In the study overall: Italy, Spain and the United States were the sources of the convalescent and acute COVID-19 samples. From T cells, B-cell-depleted T cells, or PBMCs came the material, which was cDNA or gDNA.

Methods used by the authors: Amplification of reference gene primers was used by the study to estimate nucleated cell counts. Using immunoSEQ multiplex PCR, the repertoire was profiled, and TCRdb retains in-frame clones only, with some absent. That table gives V, J and clone size, and the DNA gave D and trimming. Among 150,000 to 200,000 clones listed, roughly 84% were seen once. The sequenced sample was peripheral blood. This sequence originates from a human donor with acute or convalescent COVID-19. The donor label of this sample is uncertain. The chain uses TRBV7-8 and TRBJ1-1; D call uncertain. As DNA, the CDR3 is TGTGCCAGCAGCTTAGTTTTTATGAACACTGAAGCTTTCTTT. Translation gives CASSLVFMNTEAFF.